The T cell receptor beta chain under discussion was sequenced for a study of CD8 T cells in ankylosing spondylitis. Points from the study as a whole: Past studies reported some motif variants in reactive arthritis synovial fluid and blood. Disease-linked clones were reportedly significantly enriched in matched ankylosing spondylitis synovial fluid. Fewer than 10 highly homologous variants made up a TCR beta motif that seemed to typify ankylosing spondylitis blood.

In TCRdb, the 5' RACE reads were re-called with MiXCR into one record per CDR3 protein. The sample holds around 390,000 distinct CDR3 sequences, more than 20% seen once. This clonotype has a handful of counts. The target antigen is unknown. This receptor was obtained from a male donor with ankylosing spondylitis. Source material: blood, either unsorted or a sorted T cell fraction (not recorded which).

The CDR3 region has the DNA TGCAGCGTTGTGAACTGGGCTAGCGGGAGTAATGAGCAGTTCTTC. Translated: CSVVNWASGSNEQFF. J is TRBJ2-1 and V is TRBV29-1; 10 nucleotides agree with TRBD2. The CDR3 loop spans 15 amino acids. Germline lookup yields CDR1 SQVTM and CDR2 ANQGSEA. V lost 4 bases, J lost 7 bases, and 10 bases stayed unmatched.